This T cell receptor (beta chain) originates from a study of blood T cells in healthy people across ages. A second 7 to 11 cycle PCR used barcoded and J-beta primers. TCRdb re-called the 5' RACE reads with MiXCR, one entry per CDR3 protein. The sample consists of about 900,000 distinct CDR3 sequences, roughly 48% of them appearing once. CDR3 length: 14 residues. V lost 4 bases and J 8 bases, leaving 13 bases between the germline ends. CDR1 and CDR2 (germline): SGDLS, YYNGEE. The genes are TRBV9 and TRBJ1-6; D unclear. Sample: blood. This sequence originates from a man aged 30 to 39 in good health. The CDR3 protein is CASSLHEADSPLHF. The CDR3 DNA sequence: TGTGCCAGCAGCCTCCACGAGGCGGATTCACCCCTCCACTTT.